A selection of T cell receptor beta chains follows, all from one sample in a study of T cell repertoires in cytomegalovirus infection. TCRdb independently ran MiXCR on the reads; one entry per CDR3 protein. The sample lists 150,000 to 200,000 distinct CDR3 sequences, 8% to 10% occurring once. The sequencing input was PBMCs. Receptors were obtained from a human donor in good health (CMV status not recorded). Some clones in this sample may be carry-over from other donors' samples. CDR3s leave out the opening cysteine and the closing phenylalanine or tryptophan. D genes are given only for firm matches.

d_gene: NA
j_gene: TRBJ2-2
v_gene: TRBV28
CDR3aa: ASRSIGELF

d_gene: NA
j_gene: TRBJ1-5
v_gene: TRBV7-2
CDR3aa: ASSLGQGSKPQH

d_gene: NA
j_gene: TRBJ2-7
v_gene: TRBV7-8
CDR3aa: ASSLFSGGDSQYEQY

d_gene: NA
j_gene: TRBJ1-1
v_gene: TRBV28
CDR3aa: ASSMGLNTEAF

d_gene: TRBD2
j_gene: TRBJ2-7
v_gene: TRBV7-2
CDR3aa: ASSLDATSGNYEQY

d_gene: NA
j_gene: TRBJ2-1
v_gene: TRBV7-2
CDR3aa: ASSLMANEQF

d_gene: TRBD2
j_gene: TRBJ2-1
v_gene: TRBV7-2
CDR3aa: ASSLGLAGAQQF

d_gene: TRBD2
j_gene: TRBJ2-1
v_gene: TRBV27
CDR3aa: ASSLRLAGGGEQF

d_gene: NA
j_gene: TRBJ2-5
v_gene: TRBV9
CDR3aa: ASSSGDYQETQY

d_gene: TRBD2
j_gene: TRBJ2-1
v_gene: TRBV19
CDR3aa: ASSLTSGKEQF

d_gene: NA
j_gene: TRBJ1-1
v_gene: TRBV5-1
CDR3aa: ASSRGDSVSVTEAF

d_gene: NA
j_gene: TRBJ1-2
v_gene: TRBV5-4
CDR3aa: ASSLGENGYT

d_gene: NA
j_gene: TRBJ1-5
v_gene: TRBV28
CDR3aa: ASSLGRSAKPQH

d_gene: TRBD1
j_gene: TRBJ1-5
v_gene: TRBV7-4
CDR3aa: ASSSTGYQPQH

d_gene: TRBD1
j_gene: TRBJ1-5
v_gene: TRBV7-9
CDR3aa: ASSLGTGQRPQH

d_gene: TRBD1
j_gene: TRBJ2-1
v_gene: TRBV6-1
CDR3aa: ASSEYRTGGAGEQF

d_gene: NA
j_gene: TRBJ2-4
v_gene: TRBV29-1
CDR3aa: SVVVRALAKNIQY

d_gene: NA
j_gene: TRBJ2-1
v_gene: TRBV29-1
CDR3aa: SVMSGNEQF

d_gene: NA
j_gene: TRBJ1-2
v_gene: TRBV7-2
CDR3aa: ASSLDKNYGYT

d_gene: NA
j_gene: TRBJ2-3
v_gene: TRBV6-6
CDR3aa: ASIYGGSTDTQY

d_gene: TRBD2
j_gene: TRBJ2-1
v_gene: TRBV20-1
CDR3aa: SASRTSGGEQF

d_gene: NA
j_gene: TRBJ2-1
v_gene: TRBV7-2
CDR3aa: ASSLNPGTNEQF

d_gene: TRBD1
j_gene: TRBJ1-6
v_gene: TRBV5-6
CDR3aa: ASSLTPGQTSSPLH

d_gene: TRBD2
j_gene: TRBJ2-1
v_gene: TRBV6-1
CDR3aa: ASSEQGLAGVNEQF

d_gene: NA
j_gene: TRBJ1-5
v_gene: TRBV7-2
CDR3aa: ASSSQGPYSNQPQH

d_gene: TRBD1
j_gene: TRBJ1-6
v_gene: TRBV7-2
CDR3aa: ASSPVGDRYSPLH

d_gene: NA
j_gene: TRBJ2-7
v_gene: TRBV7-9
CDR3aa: ALGGTTFSEQY

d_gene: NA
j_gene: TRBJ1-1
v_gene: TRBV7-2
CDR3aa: ASSQLVSPEAF

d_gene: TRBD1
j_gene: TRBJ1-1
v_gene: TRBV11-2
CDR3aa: ASSLVSGGAEAF

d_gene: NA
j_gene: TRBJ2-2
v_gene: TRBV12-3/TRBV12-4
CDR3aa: ASSLGTNTGELF

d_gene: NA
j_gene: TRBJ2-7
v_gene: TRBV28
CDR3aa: ASSLSLGTYEQY

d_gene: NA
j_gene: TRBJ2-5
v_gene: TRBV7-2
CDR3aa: ASSFDAGSRETQY

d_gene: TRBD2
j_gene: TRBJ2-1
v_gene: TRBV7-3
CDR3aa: ASSPGTSGKNEQF

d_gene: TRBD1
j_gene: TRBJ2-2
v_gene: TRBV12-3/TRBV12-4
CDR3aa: ASSSGQGNVAGELF

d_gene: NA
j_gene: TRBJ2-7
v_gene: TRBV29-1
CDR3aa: SVVFALVLHEQY

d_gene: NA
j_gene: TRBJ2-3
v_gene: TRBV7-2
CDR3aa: ASASDRRNTDTQY

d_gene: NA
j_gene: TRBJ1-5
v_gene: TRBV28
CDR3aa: ASSDSGTPFNQPQH

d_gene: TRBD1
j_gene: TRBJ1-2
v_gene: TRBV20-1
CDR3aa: SARGGTGGANYGYT

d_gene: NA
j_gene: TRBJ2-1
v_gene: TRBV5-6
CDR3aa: ASSLGSVIQF

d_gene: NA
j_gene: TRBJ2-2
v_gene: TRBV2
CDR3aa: ASSETRRNTGELF

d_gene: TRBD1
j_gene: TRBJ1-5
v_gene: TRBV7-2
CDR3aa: ASSLEGQVNNQPQH

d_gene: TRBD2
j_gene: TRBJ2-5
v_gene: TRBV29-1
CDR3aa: SVSPTSGGYGETQY

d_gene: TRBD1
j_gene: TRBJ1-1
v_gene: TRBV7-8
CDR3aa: ASSRQGSGVNTEAF

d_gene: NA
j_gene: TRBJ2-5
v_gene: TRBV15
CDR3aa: ATSRSSEETQY

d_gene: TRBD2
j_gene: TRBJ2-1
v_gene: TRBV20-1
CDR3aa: SAPMGSGGASGNEQF

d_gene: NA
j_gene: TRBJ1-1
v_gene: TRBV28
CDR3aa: ASSSVLLNTEAF

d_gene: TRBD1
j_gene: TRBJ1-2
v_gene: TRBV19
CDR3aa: ASRLRQGVYGYT